This entry lists 8 T cell receptor beta chains sequenced from one sample in a study of cytomegalovirus exposure and HLA in healthy donors. TCRdb's copy holds only in-frame clones and misses some; the assay was immunoSEQ multiplex PCR. Among 130,000 or so clones, around nine tenths were seen once, and the ten largest hold 1.5% to 2%. Sequenced material: PBMCs. These receptors originate from a woman aged 18-29 years in good health and CMV-seronegative.

The chain is built from TRBV18 and TRBJ2-1; D not certain. The CDR3 covers 15 residues. Germline assignment: CDR1 KGHSH and CDR2 LQKENI. Trimming took 0 bases from V and 4 from J, leaving 10 bases between them. CDR3: CASSPPAEPYNEQFF. Here the CDR3 DNA reads TGTGCCAGCTCACCACCGGCGGAACCGTACAATGAGCAGTTCTTC.

This chain joins TRBV5-1 and TRBJ2-7; no clear D gene. The CDR3 runs to 14 residues. V gave up 5 bases and J gave up 3 bases, with 15 bases separating them. Germline CDR1 reads SGHRS; CDR2 reads YFSETQ. CDR3 amino acids: CASSPLSVNYEQYF. The CDR3 bases are TGCGCCAGCAGTCCACTGAGCGTAAACTACGAGCAGTACTTC.

The chain is built from TRBV10-3 and TRBJ2-1, with TRBD2 as a possible D gene (6 bases). The length of the CDR3 is 13 residues. Per the germline V gene, CDR1 is ENHRY and CDR2 is SYGVKD. Trimming removed 5 bases from V and 4 bases from J, with 9 bases in between. The CDR3 DNA follows: TGTGCCATCAGTCTGGAGGGTTACAATGAGCAGTTCTTC. Amino acid sequence: CAISLEGYNEQFF.

The rearrangement uses TRBV6-1 and TRBJ1-2; possibly TRBD1 for D (6 bases). Germline V CDR1 and CDR2: MNHNS, SASEGT. CDR3 length equals 15 residues. Trimming shortened V by 2 bases and J by 6 bases, and 16 bases separated the two germline ends. CDR3 sequence reads: CASSEFPSGVNGYTF. CDR3 in DNA: TGTGCCAGCAGTGAATTCCCTTCAGGGGTAAATGGCTACACCTTC.

The chain combines TRBV28 with TRBJ2-7; D perhaps matches TRBD1 (6 bases). V lost 6 bases, J lost 4 bases, and 13 bases lay in between. This CDR3 has 13 amino acids. CDR1 is MDHEN and CDR2 is SYDVKM in the germline V gene. The CDR3 reads CASRPQGNYEQYF. CDR3 nucleotide sequence: TGTGCCAGCAGGCCACAGGGTAATTACGAGCAGTACTTC.

The chain employs TRBV2 and TRBJ1-5; 11 bases fit TRBD1. J gave up 0 bases and V 8 bases, and 15 bases lay outside the gene matches. The CDR3 is made up of 19 amino acids. The germline CDR1 and CDR2 sequences are SNHLY and FYNNEI. In nucleotides, the CDR3 is TGTGCCAGCTCTTTCCACCGGGACAGGGGGTTCTATAGCAATCAGCCCCAGCATTTT. Amino acids: CASSFHRDRGFYSNQPQHF. Filled out from reference TRBV2 and TRBJ1-5, the complete variable domain reads EPEVTQTPSHQVTQMGQEVILRCVPISNHLYFYWYRQILGQKVEFLVSFYNNEISEKSEIFDDQFSVERPDGSNFTLKIRSTKLEDSAMYFCASSFHRDRGFYSNQPQHFGDGTRLSIL.

The chain joins TRBV6-5 to TRBJ2-1; 8 nucleotides match TRBD2. CDR1 MNHEY and CDR2 SVGAGI come from the germline V gene. The V gene end was trimmed by 8 bases and the J gene end by 12 bases; junction bases not matched to a gene: 18. This CDR3 has 15 residues. The CDR3 loop is CASGPAGGAGEGQFF. CDR3 coding DNA: TGTGCCAGCGGCCCGGCGGGGGGCGCGGGGGAGGGGCAGTTCTTC.

The chain employs TRBV7-9 and TRBJ1-1, with D uncertain. The CDR3 is made up of 14 amino acids. V was shortened by 1 base and J by 0 bases, with 6 bases between the two germline ends. Germline CDR1 SEHNR, CDR2 FQNEAQ (reference sequence). The CDR3 sequence: CASSLGGMNTEAFF. Written as DNA, the CDR3 is TGTGCCAGCAGCTTAGGTGGCATGAACACTGAAGCTTTCTTT.